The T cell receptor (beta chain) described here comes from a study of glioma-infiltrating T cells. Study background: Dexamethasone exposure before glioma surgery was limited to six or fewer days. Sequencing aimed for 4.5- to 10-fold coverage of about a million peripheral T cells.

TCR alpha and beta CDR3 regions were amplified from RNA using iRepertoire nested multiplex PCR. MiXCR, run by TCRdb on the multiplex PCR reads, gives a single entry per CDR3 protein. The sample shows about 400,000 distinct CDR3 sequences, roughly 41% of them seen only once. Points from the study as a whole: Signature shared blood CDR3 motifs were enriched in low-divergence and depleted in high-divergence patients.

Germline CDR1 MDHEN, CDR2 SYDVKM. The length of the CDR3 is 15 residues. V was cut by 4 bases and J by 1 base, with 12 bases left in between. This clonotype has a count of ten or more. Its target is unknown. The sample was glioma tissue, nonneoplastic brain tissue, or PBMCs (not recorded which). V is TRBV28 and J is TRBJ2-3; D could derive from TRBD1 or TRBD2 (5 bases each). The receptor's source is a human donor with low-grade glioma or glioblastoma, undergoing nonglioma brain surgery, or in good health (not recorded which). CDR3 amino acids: CASSSGGEGTDTQYF. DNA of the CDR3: TGTGCCAGCAGTTCTGGGGGAGAGGGCACAGATACGCAGTATTTT.